This T cell receptor beta chain emerged from a study of shared clonotypes between healthy human individuals. Overall study findings and caveats: It was the non-shared clonotypes that had lower generation probabilities than clonotypes shared by all four donors.

Note on this clone: Its antigen is as yet unknown.

Generated by immunoSEQ multiplex PCR, the TCRdb table keeps only in-frame clones and is missing some. The table includes some 1 million clones, around 75% detected once. This sequence originates from a man younger than 35 in good health. What was sequenced was memory CD4+ T cells sorted from blood. Sample subset: CD45RA-negative fraction.

This chain's CDR3 is CASSLGSGQGRNEQYF. The DNA for the CDR3 is TGCGCCAGCAGCTTGGGATCAGGACAAGGCAGGAACGAGCAGTACTTC. The rearrangement links TRBV5-1 to TRBJ2-7, with D possibly being TRBD1 (5 bases). Deletions cut 0 bases from V and 5 bases from J, with 18 bases between. The CDR3 has 16 amino acids. Germline V gene lookup returns CDR1 SGHRS and CDR2 YFSETQ.